By share of the sample, the clone carrying this T cell receptor beta chain is medium-sized. The data originate from a study of human T cells and chemical hapten exposure. Time point noted: patch test 2, 6 weeks after DPC sensitization. Treatment given: therapeutic diphenylcyclopropenone sensitization with weekly scalp DPC. Total RNA came from unfractionated whole blood. Each cDNA molecule in the library carried unique molecular identifiers. A single record per CDR3 protein comes from TCRdb applying MiXCR to the RACE reads. The data contain some 42,000 distinct CDR3 sequences, approximately 10% of them singletons. V was trimmed by 7 bases and J by 8 bases, leaving 14 bases between them. CDR1 and CDR2 (germline): SQVTM, ANQGSEA. The CDR3 has 11 residues.

The rearrangement joins TRBV29-1 to TRBJ1-1; possibly TRBD1 for D (6 bases). The receptor comes from a woman younger than 45 with alopecia areata. Some clones in this sample may be carry-over from other donors' samples. Here the sequenced sample was whole blood, taken in connection with sensitization to the hapten diphenylcyclopropenone (DPC). The CDR3 DNA reads TGCAGCGCCAGGGGAGCATTGGAAGCTTTCTTT. It translates to CSARGALEAFF.